The rows below give T cell receptor beta chains drawn from one sample of a study of blood T cells in healthy people across ages. TCRdb re-derived calls from the 5' RACE reads in MiXCR, one entry per CDR3 protein. The repertoire consists of about 1.5 million distinct CDR3 sequences, with roughly 40% occurring once and the leading ten covering roughly 8.2%. The specimen was blood. The receptors derive from a woman aged 18-29 years in good health. Each CDR3 is given with its conserved first and last residue. The order of the fields is J gene, D gene, clone size, V gene, CDR3 DNA, CDR3 protein. The D gene is left open where the match is weak. The size of a clone is reported for some rows only, either as once, few or many, or as a class for expanded clones.

TRBJ1-2 - few TRBV25-1 TGTGCCAGCAGTCGAAAAGGGGTGAACTATGGCTACACCTTC CASSRKGVNYGYTF
TRBJ2-1 TRBD2 - TRBV27 TGTGCCAGCAGCCCGATCGGGGGGGCCTACAATGAGCAGTTCTTC CASSPIGGAYNEQFF
TRBJ2-7 TRBD1 - TRBV12-3/TRBV12-4 TGTGCCAGCAGAATGACAGGGGGCAACTACGAGCAGTACTTC CASRMTGGNYEQYF
TRBJ1-2 - - TRBV3-1 TGTGCCAGCAGCCCGAAAAACCTGGACGGCTATGGCTACACCTTC CASSPKNLDGYGYTF
TRBJ1-4 - - TRBV20-1 TGCAGTGCTAAATCTCGTAATGAAAAACTGTTTTTT CSAKSRNEKLFF
TRBJ1-1 - - TRBV2 TGTGCCAGCAGGGATGGGGTGAACACTGAAGCTTTCTTT CASRDGVNTEAFF
TRBJ1-1 - few TRBV11-2 TGTGCCAGCAGCTTAGATCTGACAGTTGAAGCTTTCTTT CASSLDLTVEAFF
TRBJ2-5 TRBD2 - TRBV7-2 TGTGCCAGCAGCTTAGTCTTCGGGGAGGGCCTGAAAATGCAAGAGACCCAGTACTTC CASSLVFGEGLKMQETQYF
TRBJ2-1 TRBD2 - TRBV15 TGTGCCACCAGCAGAGGGTATGGACTAGCGGGTTATAGCTCCTACAATGGGCAGTTCTTC CATSRGYGLAGYSSYNGQFF
TRBJ2-1 - few TRBV20-1 TGCAGTGCTAGAGATCCAGGGCAAAACAATGAGCAGTTCTTC CSARDPGQNNEQFF
TRBJ2-1 TRBD2 - TRBV20-1 TGCAGTGCTCCAGCGGGGGGGCCGGGGATCAATGAGCAGTTCTTC CSAPAGGPGINEQFF
TRBJ2-3 - - TRBV7-9 TGTGCCAGCAGCCCTGGGACCATCCGAGGGACCAAGAGGACAGATACGCAGTATTTT CASSPGTIRGTKRTDTQYF
TRBJ1-1 - many TRBV5-1 TGTGCCAGCAGCCCGAGGGTGAACACTGAAGCTTTCTTT CASSPRVNTEAFF
TRBJ2-7 TRBD2 once TRBV6-8 TGTGCCAGCAGTTACCCAGCGGGGGGGAACACAGAGCAGTACTTC CASSYPAGGNTEQYF
TRBJ2-1 - once TRBV9 TGTGCCAGCAGCGTAGGAGAGTTTGAAGAGACCCAGTTCTTC CASSVGEFEETQFF
TRBJ2-5 - - TRBV5-1 TGCGCCAGCAGCAGACAACTCGAAGAGACCCAGTACTTC CASSRQLEETQYF
TRBJ2-3 - few TRBV28 TGTGCCAGCAGCCACAAGGGTGACGCAGATACGCAGTATTTT CASSHKGDADTQYF
TRBJ2-1 - - TRBV6-2/TRBV6-3 TGTGCCAGCTCCAACGGGATCGACAATGAGCAGTTCTTC CASSNGIDNEQFF
TRBJ2-7 - few TRBV29-1 TGCAGCGTCCTAGGGGGGGGACAGTCCTACGAGCAGTACTTC CSVLGGGQSYEQYF
TRBJ2-3 - - TRBV20-1 TGCAGTGCTCCTCCCTCTCAGGATACGCAGTATTTT CSAPPSQDTQYF
TRBJ2-5 - - TRBV18 TGTGCCAGCTCACCACGGAGGAGGGCAGGGGAGACCCAGTACTTC CASSPRRRAGETQYF
TRBJ1-5 - once TRBV20-1 TGCAGTGCCTTACAGGGTAAGGATCAGCCCCAGCATTTT CSALQGKDQPQHF
TRBJ1-4 - - TRBV18 TGTGCCAGCGCACGGGGAAATGAAAAACTGTTTTTT CASARGNEKLFF
TRBJ2-4 - - TRBV5-1 TGCGCCAGCAGCTTGGGAGGCGCGAGAGGGACTGGAGAGTTAGCCAAAAACATTCAGTACTTC CASSLGGARGTGELAKNIQYF
TRBJ2-1 TRBD2 - TRBV5-1 TGCGCCAGCAGCTTGTCTGGGACTAGCGGGAGTATAGGGGACAATGAGCAGTTCTTC CASSLSGTSGSIGDNEQFF
TRBJ2-1 - - TRBV4-2 TGTGCCAGCAGCCAAGACCCTATGGGGACCGGGGAAGGCGGTAGTGAGCAGTTCTTC CASSQDPMGTGEGGSEQFF
TRBJ2-5 - - TRBV20-1 TGCAGTGCTAGTTCTGTTTCAACCGCCGGGAAGGCCCCAGAGACCCAGTACTTC CSASSVSTAGKAPETQYF
TRBJ2-1 - many TRBV18 TGTGCCAGCTCATCACGGGACTCAAGAACCAAAATGTTGAAGTTCTTC CASSSRDSRTKMLKFF
TRBJ2-1 - - TRBV7-2 TGTGCCAGCAGCTTAGCGCCGGGCGGAGTCTACGAGCAGTTCTTC CASSLAPGGVYEQFF
TRBJ2-1 TRBD1 - TRBV9 TGTGCCAGCAGCAATACAGGGGGCAGAGAGCAGTTCTTC CASSNTGGREQFF
TRBJ2-1 - few TRBV11-2 TGTGCCAGCAGCTTAGGGGGGAGCGCTAAAAATGAGCAGTTCTTC CASSLGGSAKNEQFF
TRBJ2-3 TRBD1 - TRBV2 TGTGCCAGGAGGGACAGGAGAAGCACAGATACGCAGTATTTT CARRDRRSTDTQYF
TRBJ1-1 - - TRBV7-8 TGTGCCAGCACCCGGGACCGGGGAAGTGAAGCTTTCTTT CASTRDRGSEAFF
TRBJ2-7 - - TRBV27 TGTGCCAGCAGTCCCCAGGACGCAGCAGGGGAGCAGTACTTC CASSPQDAAGEQYF
TRBJ1-2 - few TRBV10-3 TGTGCCATCAGTAAACAGGGTCTAGGCTATGGCTACACCTTC CAISKQGLGYGYTF
TRBJ2-5 TRBD1 few TRBV9 TGTGCCAGCAGCGTCCGGGACAGGGGGGGCGAGACCCAGTACTTC CASSVRDRGGETQYF
TRBJ1-2 TRBD1 few TRBV7-8 TGTGCCAGCAGCTTAGCGGGACAGGGGGCGTCGGGCTACACCTTC CASSLAGQGASGYTF
TRBJ1-6 - - TRBV24-1 TGTGCCACCAGGGATGGATCTTCACCCCTCCACTTT CATRDGSSPLHF
TRBJ2-3 - few TRBV12-3/TRBV12-4 TGTGCCAGCAGTGCTCCCACACGGGGCACAGATACGCAGTATTTT CASSAPTRGTDTQYF
TRBJ2-3 - few TRBV20-1 TGCAGTGCTAGGACCGCCACAGATACGCAGTATTTT CSARTATDTQYF
TRBJ2-1 TRBD2 - TRBV2 TGTGCCAGCACCTCCGGGACTAGCGGGAGACCCTACAATGAGCAGTTCTTC CASTSGTSGRPYNEQFF
TRBJ2-5 - once TRBV29-1 TGCAGCGTTAAGGGGGGCAGGGACGAGACCCAGTACTTC CSVKGGRDETQYF
TRBJ2-7 TRBD1 few TRBV28 TGTGCCAGCAGGCAGGGGGCATCCTACAATGAGCAGTACTTC CASRQGASYNEQYF
TRBJ2-3 TRBD2 few TRBV7-2 TGTGCCAGCAGCTTATATATGGCGGGAGGAGGGATCACAGATACGCAGTATTTT CASSLYMAGGGITDTQYF
TRBJ2-1 - - TRBV29-1 TGCAGCGTTGTCAGCCCCCCTCCCCCCTACAATGAGCAGTTCTTC CSVVSPPPPYNEQFF
TRBJ2-7 TRBD2 few TRBV20-1 TGCAGTGCTAGAGATGAGGGAGCGGGAAAATACGAGCAGTACTTC CSARDEGAGKYEQYF
TRBJ1-1 - once TRBV27 TGTGCCAGCAGTTTCATTCCCGGCCCAATGAACACTGAAGCTTTCTTT CASSFIPGPMNTEAFF
TRBJ2-7 - few TRBV20-1 TGCAGTGCAGTCGACTTGCGGCGGGACCTCTACGAGCAGTACTTC CSAVDLRRDLYEQYF
TRBJ2-1 - - TRBV20-1 TGCAGTGCTGCCCCCTCTTTATACAATGAGCAGTTCTTC CSAAPSLYNEQFF
TRBJ2-3 TRBD2 - TRBV29-1 TGCAGCGTTGATCTAGCGGGCAGGGCAGATACGCAGTATTTT CSVDLAGRADTQYF
TRBJ1-4 - - TRBV20-1 TGCAGTGCTCTGGCTGGTGCTAATGAAAAACTGTTTTTT CSALAGANEKLFF
TRBJ2-7 TRBD2 - TRBV12-3/TRBV12-4 TGTGCCAGCAGCCTAGGACTAGCGGGGGGGAAGATACAGTACTTC CASSLGLAGGKIQYF
TRBJ2-7 TRBD1 few TRBV5-1 TGCGCCAGCAGCATGGGACAGGGGATGGAGCAGTACTTC CASSMGQGMEQYF
TRBJ2-1 TRBD2 - TRBV2 TGTGCCGTAGCGGGATTAGCCTACAATGAGCAGTTCTTC CAVAGLAYNEQFF
TRBJ2-7 - many TRBV3-1 TGCGCCAGCAGCCAAGAGGGCGGCGGTGCCTACGAGCAGTACTTC CASSQEGGGAYEQYF